A single sample gave rise to the 19 T cell receptor beta chains below, sequenced in a study of early T cells in non-severe SARS-CoV-2 infection. TCRdb passed the 5' RACE reads through MiXCR, listing each CDR3 protein once. The table lists approximately 62,000 distinct CDR3 sequences, approximately 12% of them singletons. Material: whole blood. Receptors originate from an adult who was a healthcare worker with PCR-confirmed SARS-CoV-2 infection or an uninfected control (not recorded which).

This clonotype has ten or more counts. CDR3 DNA: TGTGCCAGCAGTGAACTACAGGCGGGGGGGACCCAGTACTTC. The encoded protein is CASSELQAGGTQYF. The chain uses TRBV6-1 and TRBJ2-5; 8 bases are shared with TRBD2. J lost 7 bases, V lost 2 bases, and 6 bases had no gene match. Germline CDR1 and CDR2: MNHNS and SASEGT. The CDR3 is 14 amino acids.

A few counts support this clonotype. CDR3: CASSLPSGAHKNIQYF. The CDR3 DNA reads as TGTGCCAGCAGCTTGCCCAGCGGGGCCCACAAAAACATTCAGTACTTC. The chain couples TRBV7-2 to TRBJ2-4; 7 nucleotides match TRBD2. Germline V lookup: CDR1 SGHTA, CDR2 FQGNSA. The CDR3 runs to 16 residues. Trimming removed 3 bases from V and 3 bases from J; junction bases left unmatched: 8.

This chain uses TRBV7-3 with TRBJ1-1, with D hard to call. The CDR3 sequence is 14 residues long. Per the germline V gene, CDR1 is SGHTA and CDR2 is FQGTGA. V lost 5 bases, J lost 5 bases, and 15 bases lay in between. The CDR3, as DNA: TGTGCCAGCAGCCCGAAGGACGGAGGAACTGAAGCTTTCTTT. Translated, it gives CASSPKDGGTEAFF.

The chain employs TRBV2 and TRBJ1-5, with 9 bases fitting TRBD1. The germline CDR1 and CDR2 sequences are SNHLY and FYNNEI. Losses at the gene ends were 3 bases for V and 8 bases for J; bases not matched to a gene: 5. The CDR3 runs 14 residues. As DNA, the CDR3 is TGTGCCAGCAGTGACGGGACAGGGAGGAAGCCCCAGCATTTT. It codes for CASSDGTGRKPQHF.

This clonotype has ten or more counts. The rearrangement joins TRBV5-1 to TRBJ2-3, with 8 bases aligning to TRBD1. V shed 2 bases, J shed 1 base, and the junction held 3 bases outside the gene matches. CDR3 length: 15 amino acids. Germline lookup yields CDR1 SGHRS and CDR2 YFSETQ. The CDR3 region has the DNA TGCGCCAGCAGCTTTCTGGGACAGGGCACAGATACGCAGTATTTT. Translating it yields CASSFLGQGTDTQYF.

This clonotype was seen many times. The chain uses TRBV30 and TRBJ1-1; a weak D match, TRBD1 (6 bases). V lost 8 bases and J lost 4, with 17 bases in between. Germline V gene sequence: CDR1 GTSNPN, CDR2 SVGIG (reference sequence). The CDR3 is 13 amino acids. DNA for the CDR3: TGTGCCGGAGGGGGGAGGATAGGCACTGAAGCTTTCTTT. Its protein is CAGGGRIGTEAFF. Filled out from reference TRBV30 and TRBJ1-1, the complete variable domain reads SQTIHQWPATLVQPVGSPLSLECTVEGTSNPNLYWYRQAAGRGLQLLFYSVGIGQISSEVPQNLSASRPQDRQFILSSKKLLLSDSGFYLCAGGGRIGTEAFFGQGTRLTVV.

This clonotype was counted ten times or more. The genes are TRBV11-2 and TRBJ1-3; D is uncertain. CDR3 length equals 16 residues. Germline V CDR1 and CDR2: SGHAT, FQNNGV. The V end lost 5 bases, the J end lost 0 bases, and 14 bases lay between the germline ends. The CDR3 sequence: CASSPYPRSSGNTIYF. The CDR3 DNA is TGTGCCAGCAGCCCCTATCCCCGAAGCTCTGGAAACACCATATATTTT.

As regards this clonotype: Sequence at one end of the junction differs from germline and may be a read error. The chain uses TRBV11-2 and TRBJ2-2, with D possibly called TRBD1 or TRBD2 (5 bases each). Germline V gene lookup returns CDR1 SGHAT and CDR2 FQNNGV. The CDR3 spans 15 residues. For the CDR3, the DNA is TGTGCCGGCAGCCCCTCAGGGAGTAACACCGGGGAGCTGTTTTTT. Amino acid sequence: CAGSPSGSNTGELFF.

This clonotype was counted only a few times. V gene TRBV3-1 combines with J gene TRBJ2-1; 12 bases align to TRBD1. Germline trimming cut 3 bases from V and 9 bases from J; bases unmatched to any gene: 9. The CDR3 spans 16 residues. Germline loops: CDR1 LGHDT, CDR2 YNNKEL (reference sequence). The CDR3 here is CASSHRGDRGLGEQFF. In DNA form, the CDR3 reads TGTGCCAGCAGCCACCGTGGGGACAGGGGGCTAGGTGAGCAGTTCTTC.

This clonotype was detected ten times or more. CDR3 in DNA: TGCGCCAGCAGCCTACTTGGAGAAAACATTCAGTACTTC. Translated, it gives CASSLLGENIQYF. V usage is TRBV5-1 and J usage is TRBJ2-4, with D unclear. Germline V gene data show CDR1 as SGHRS and CDR2 as YFSETQ. V was shortened by 4 bases and J by 5 bases, with 10 bases between the two germline ends. This CDR3 is built from 13 residues.

The gene calls are TRBV29-1 and TRBJ2-1, with 10 bases lining up with TRBD2. The V gene's germline CDR1 is SQVTM and CDR2 ANQGSEA. V lost 6 bases, J lost 7 bases, and 12 bases stayed unmatched. The CDR3 has 15 amino acids. The CDR3 region is CSVAPRQREGNEQFF. The CDR3 DNA reads TGCAGCGTCGCTCCCCGACAGCGGGAGGGGAATGAGCAGTTCTTC.

This clonotype was picked up many times. The gene calls are TRBV29-1 and TRBJ1-1; D is uncertain. The CDR3 consists of 11 residues. Looked up from germline, CDR1 is SQVTM and CDR2 is ANQGSEA. Trimming stripped 6 bases from V and 2 bases from J, with 7 bases between. The CDR3 region has the DNA TGCAGCGTCTCCCTTAACACTGAAGCTTTCTTT. It is translated as CSVSLNTEAFF.

This clonotype occurred many times. The CDR3 DNA is TGTGCCAGCAGCGTAGAGCGAGAGTCCTCCTACGAGCAGTACTTC. Its translation is CASSVERESSYEQYF. The V and J genes are TRBV9 and TRBJ2-7; D gene ambiguous. The V and J ends lost 0 bases and 0 bases respectively, with 10 bases between them. The CDR3 extends over 15 amino acids. Germline V gene lookup returns CDR1 SGDLS and CDR2 YYNGEE.

This clonotype was counted between two and nine times. The J gene is TRBJ1-2, the V gene TRBV6-4; 9 bases align to TRBD1. With V trimmed by 3 bases and J by 8 bases, 10 bases remained unmatched. The CDR3 totals 15 residues. The germline V gene has CDR1 MRHNA and CDR2 SNTAGT. The CDR3 sequence: CASSDSAGTGSGYTF. The CDR3 DNA reads TGTGCCAGCAGTGATTCGGCCGGGACAGGGAGCGGCTACACCTTC.

As concerns this clonotype: This may be a read error: a much more frequent sequence differs by one nucleotide. This rearrangement joins TRBV7-2 to TRBJ2-5; D uncertain. V shed 4 bases and J shed 4 bases, with 4 bases lying between them. This CDR3 is built from 11 residues. The germline V gene encodes CDR1 SGHTA and CDR2 FQGNSA. The DNA of the CDR3 is TGTGCCAGCAGCTACCTAGAGACCCAGTACTTC. Translation gives CASSYLETQYF.

This clonotype has more than one count but fewer than ten. In DNA, the CDR3 is TGTGCCAGCTCACCGGACGGTATCTCCTACGAGCAGTACTTC. Residues: CASSPDGISYEQYF. V and J are TRBV18 and TRBJ2-7, with D uncertain. CDR1 is KGHSH, CDR2 LQKENI, per germline. This CDR3 region has 14 residues. V was clipped by 3 bases and J by 0 bases, with 9 bases between them.

This clonotype was observed many times. J is TRBJ1-4 and V is TRBV6-5; D ambiguous. CDR1 and CDR2 from the germline V gene are MNHEY and SVGAGI. The V gene lost 11 bases and the J gene lost 2 bases, with 15 bases spanning the gap. The CDR3 has 14 residues. The CDR3 reads CASRPGLTNEKLFF. Written as DNA, the CDR3 is TGTGCCTCTAGACCCGGGCTGACTAATGAAAAACTGTTTTTT.

In this sample, this clonotype turned up many times. This chain links TRBV9 with TRBJ2-3; D unclear. Per the germline V gene, CDR1 is SGDLS and CDR2 is YYNGEE. V was clipped by 4 bases and J by 4 bases, with 10 bases between them. CDR3 length: 13 amino acids. Here the CDR3 DNA reads TGTGCCAGCAGCTTGGAAGGCGCAGATACGCAGTATTTT. Translated, it gives CASSLEGADTQYF.

Many counts were recorded for this clonotype. The chain is built from TRBV7-2 and TRBJ2-3, with D possibly called TRBD1 or TRBD2 (5 bases each). The germline V and J ends were trimmed by 3 bases and 3 bases, with 10 bases remaining between them. CDR1 is SGHTA, CDR2 FQGNSA, per germline. This CDR3 is built from 14 residues. The CDR3 region is CASSLRGPTDTQYF. The DNA for the CDR3 is TGTGCCAGCAGCTTGAGGGGACCAACAGATACGCAGTATTTT.